Listed here are 29 T cell receptor beta chains from one sample, sequenced in a study of T-cell reconstitution after alpha-beta-depleted transplantation in children. TCRbeta library preparation incorporated unique molecular identifiers. In TCRdb, the PCR reads were re-called with MiXCR into one record per CDR3 protein. The sample contains around 580,000 distinct CDR3 sequences, 25% to 30% of which appear only once. The sequencing used PBMCs, collected before TCRalphabeta/CD19-depleted stem cell transplant. The receptors shown here come from a boy less than two years old with Wiskott-Aldrich syndrome, due to receive a stem cell transplant.

The chain carries TRBV5-1 and TRBJ2-1, with a weak D call TRBD2 (5 bases). The V and J ends lost 0 bases and 2 bases respectively, with 15 bases between them. In germline, CDR1 is SGHRS, CDR2 YFSETQ. CDR3 length equals 17 residues. CDR3 residues: CASSLASGSDPYNEQFF. CDR3 DNA: TGCGCCAGCAGCTTGGCCAGCGGATCTGACCCCTACAATGAGCAGTTCTTC.

This clonotype was detected a few times. The rearrangement links TRBV7-2 to TRBJ2-1; D uncertain. Germline V gene data show CDR1 as SGHTA and CDR2 as FQGNSA. CDR3 size: 15 residues. The V end lost 5 bases, the J end lost 2 bases, and 13 bases lay between the germline ends. CDR3 in amino acids: CASSPNPAPYNEQFF. The CDR3 bases are TGTGCCAGCAGCCCCAATCCGGCGCCCTACAATGAGCAGTTCTTC. Together with reference TRBV7-2 and TRBJ2-1, the CDR3 gives the full variable domain: GAGVSQSPSNKVTEKGKDVELRCDPISGHTALYWYRQSLGQGLEFLIYFQGNSAPDKSGLPSDRFSAERTGGSVSTLTIQRTQQEDSAVYLCASSPNPAPYNEQFFGPGTRLTVL.

This clonotype was seen a few times. The V call is TRBV9, the J call TRBJ1-1; a weak D match, TRBD1 (5 bases). Deletions cut 4 bases from V and 5 bases from J, with 18 bases between. This CDR3 has 15 amino acids. Germline-derived CDR1 and CDR2 are SGDLS and YYNGEE. For the CDR3, the DNA is TGTGCCAGCAGCTTAAGGGGCAGGGAGGCGACTGAAGCTTTCTTT. The encoded protein is CASSLRGREATEAFF.

The chain recombines TRBV29-1 with TRBJ2-1; TRBD2 matches 7 bases. J lost 8 bases, V lost 4 bases, and 2 bases had no gene match. Germline lookup yields CDR1 SQVTM and CDR2 ANQGSEA. The CDR3 covers 11 residues. DNA of the CDR3: TGCAGCGTTGGACTAGCCCATGAGCAGTTCTTC. Residues: CSVGLAHEQFF.

The rearrangement links TRBV7-8 to TRBJ1-6, with 8 bases that match TRBD1. The trim removed 4 bases at V and 9 bases at J, leaving 8 bases unmatched. The CDR3 has 15 residues. Germline values: CDR1 SGHVS, CDR2 FQNEAQ. The CDR3 loop is CASSYRDQGASPLHF. The CDR3 nucleotides read TGTGCCAGCAGCTACCGGGACCAGGGGGCTTCACCCCTCCACTTT.

The DNA of the CDR3 is TGCAGTGCCACAGAATACAGTCGTTGGGCGAACACTGAAGCTTTCTTT. This gives the protein CSATEYSRWANTEAFF. This sequence joins TRBV20-1 and TRBJ1-1; D remains ambiguous. There are 16 residues in the CDR3. CDR1 and CDR2 (germline): DFQATT, SNEGSKA (reference sequence). The germline V and J ends were trimmed by 6 bases and 1 base, with 21 bases remaining between them.

The gene calls are TRBV6-5 and TRBJ2-1; D is ambiguous. V was cut by 4 bases and J by 8 bases, with 15 bases left in between. The CDR3 length is 14 residues. CDR1 is MNHEY and CDR2 is SVGAGI in the germline V gene. The CDR3 protein is CASSSMRFRDEQFF. CDR3 bases: TGTGCCAGCAGTTCCATGAGGTTCCGAGATGAGCAGTTCTTC.

This chain connects TRBV9 to TRBJ2-2; no firm D call. The ends were cut back, 0 bases at V and 9 bases at J, with 15 bases in the middle. Germline V gene lookup returns CDR1 SGDLS and CDR2 YYNGEE. The CDR3 spans 15 residues. CDR3 residues: CASSVAVSGSRELFF. The CDR3 region has the DNA TGTGCCAGCAGCGTAGCTGTCTCGGGCAGCAGGGAGCTGTTTTTT.

The chain has TRBV7-9 and TRBJ2-6, with D perhaps matching TRBD1 (6 bases). In germline, CDR1 is SEHNR, CDR2 FQNEAQ (reference sequence). CDR3 size: 17 residues. With 1 base removed from V and 1 base from J, the gap between germline ends came to 11 bases. The CDR3 reads CASSLGQAKSGANVLTF. DNA of the CDR3: TGTGCCAGCAGCTTAGGACAGGCGAAATCTGGGGCCAACGTCCTGACTTTC.

V usage is TRBV6-4 and J usage is TRBJ1-1; no reliable D call. The ends were cut back, 0 bases at V and 1 base at J, with 6 bases in the middle. Germline V gene sequence: CDR1 MRHNA, CDR2 SNTAGT. This CDR3 comprises 14 residues. In nucleotides, the CDR3 is TGTGCCAGCAGTGACTCGCACGGGAACACTGAAGCTTTCTTT. This sequence encodes CASSDSHGNTEAFF.

The chain is built from TRBV5-1 and TRBJ2-3, with unresolved D. V was trimmed by 4 bases and J by 2 bases, leaving 11 bases between them. The length of the CDR3 is 14 residues. The germline gives CDR1 SGHRS, CDR2 YFSETQ. CDR3 sequence: CASSASRDTDTQYF. CDR3 nucleotides: TGCGCCAGCAGCGCCTCTAGAGACACAGATACGCAGTATTTT.

This chain uses TRBV5-1 with TRBJ2-7; TRBD2 is a possible D gene (5 bases). The CDR3 totals 15 residues. Trimming pared 4 bases from V and 5 bases from J, leaving 19 bases between. Germline V gene lookup returns CDR1 SGHRS and CDR2 YFSETQ. The CDR3 here is CASSRRTEGRNEQYF. For the CDR3, the DNA is TGCGCCAGCAGCCGGAGGACCGAGGGAAGGAACGAGCAGTACTTC.

This clonotype has more than one count but fewer than ten. The chain uses TRBV9 and TRBJ2-1; 9 nucleotides match TRBD1. The CDR3 spans 15 residues. CDR1 is SGDLS and CDR2 is YYNGEE in the germline V gene. V trimming: 1 base; J trimming: 8 bases; junction bases outside the gene matches: 7. This CDR3 is CASSVWTGEWDEQFF. The CDR3 DNA sequence: TGTGCCAGCAGCGTATGGACAGGGGAATGGGATGAGCAGTTCTTC.

This clonotype was counted between two and nine times. V and J are TRBV5-1 and TRBJ2-7; D is perhaps TRBD2 (7 bases). This CDR3 has 18 amino acids. The V gene's germline CDR1 is SGHRS and CDR2 YFSETQ. V was shortened by 0 bases and J by 1 base, with 20 bases between the two germline ends. CDR3 residues: CASSLEGLRGAGSYEQYF. Written as DNA, the CDR3 is TGCGCCAGCAGCTTGGAGGGTCTTCGGGGGGCCGGGTCCTACGAGCAGTACTTC.

V and J are TRBV20-1 and TRBJ1-1; maybe TRBD1 (5 bases). This CDR3 is built from 14 residues. V gave up 4 bases and J gave up 0 bases, with 12 bases separating them. Germline CDR1 reads DFQATT; CDR2 reads SNEGSKA (reference sequence). The CDR3 loop reads CSAMEGQLNTEAFF. CDR3 sequence (DNA): TGCAGTGCTATGGAGGGGCAGCTGAACACTGAAGCTTTCTTT.

The chain uses TRBV20-1 and TRBJ2-3; tentative D call: TRBD2 (6 bases). The CDR3 loop spans 11 amino acids. V was clipped by 4 bases and J by 11 bases, with 13 bases between them. CDR1 is DFQATT and CDR2 is SNEGSKA in the germline V gene (reference sequence). The CDR3 nucleotides read TGCAGTGCTACCCACCGGGACTTGCAGTATTTT. This encodes CSATHRDLQYF.

This clonotype turned up a few times. The junction departs from germline at one end; a sequencing error may be responsible. The rearrangement links TRBV27 to TRBJ2-1; D is tentatively TRBD1 or TRBD2 (7 bases each). The CDR3 sequence is 13 residues long. From germline, CDR1 is MNHEY and CDR2 SMNVEV (reference sequence). This CDR3 reads CASSLSRGTDHKF. The DNA of the CDR3 is TGTGCCAGCAGTTTATCGCGGGGGACAGACCATAAGTTC.

The gene calls are TRBV11-1 and TRBJ2-5, with D unresolved. The V and J ends lost 2 bases and 12 bases respectively, with 16 bases between them. The germline gives CDR1 SGHAT, CDR2 FQDESV (reference sequence). This CDR3 spans 13 amino acids. The CDR3 protein is CASSLSVGDSKYF. As DNA, the CDR3 is TGTGCCAGCAGCTTAAGTGTGGGCGACTCGAAGTACTTC.

This clonotype was seen a few times. The chain carries TRBV12-3 or TRBV12-4 and TRBJ2-3; D possibly uses TRBD1 or TRBD2 (5 bases each). The CDR3 loop spans 16 amino acids. With 7 bases removed from V and 0 bases from J, the gap between germline ends came to 17 bases. The CDR3 DNA follows: TGTGCCAGCAAGCTCCGGGACGTTGCTAGCACAGATACGCAGTATTTT. Translating it yields CASKLRDVASTDTQYF.

The chain uses TRBV12-3 or TRBV12-4 and TRBJ2-7; 7 bases are a match to TRBD2. The J segment lost 9 bases and the V segment lost 4 bases, leaving 6 bases of the junction unmatched. CDR3 length: 12 residues. CDR3 loop: CASSSRGVVQYF. Written as DNA, the CDR3 is TGTGCCAGCAGTTCCCGGGGGGTTGTGCAGTACTTC.

This chain uses TRBV28 with TRBJ2-3; a possible D gene is TRBD1 (6 bases). The CDR3 is made up of 14 amino acids. Trimming removed 5 bases from V and 7 bases from J, with 16 bases in between. Germline V gives CDR1 MDHEN, CDR2 SYDVKM. The CDR3 protein is CASSNPQGMNTQYF. In nucleotides, the CDR3 is TGTGCCAGCAGTAACCCTCAGGGGATGAATACGCAGTATTTT.

CDR3 DNA: TGTGCCAGCAGCTCTGCCCCCGGGTACACAGATACGCAGTATTTT. Its protein is CASSSAPGYTDTQYF. V gene TRBV7-3 combines with J gene TRBJ2-3; D is uncertain. CDR1 is SGHTA, CDR2 FQGTGA, per germline. Trimming took off 4 bases at V and 2 bases at J, with 13 bases between the two ends. The CDR3 runs to 15 residues.

The rearrangement uses TRBV20-1 and TRBJ2-7, with a weak D call TRBD1 (6 bases). The CDR3 is 13 amino acids. V dropped 2 bases and J dropped 5 bases, with 13 bases sitting between them. Germline V gene sequence: CDR1 DFQATT, CDR2 SNEGSKA (reference sequence). The CDR3 sequence: CSARHRVINEQYF. In DNA, the CDR3 is TGCAGTGCTAGACACAGGGTTATCAACGAGCAGTACTTC.

This rearrangement joins TRBV5-1 to TRBJ2-6; D remains unclear. This CDR3 has 16 residues. Germline loops: CDR1 SGHRS, CDR2 YFSETQ. Trimming removed 4 bases at V and 0 bases at J, with 11 bases between. CDR3 DNA sequence: TGCGCCAGCAGCCCCTACTCCGGCTCTGGGGCCAACGTCCTGACTTTC. This codes for CASSPYSGSGANVLTF. Combining the CDR3 with reference TRBV5-1 and TRBJ2-6 gives the whole variable domain KAGVTQTPRYLIKTRGQQVTLSCSPISGHRSVSWYQQTPGQGLQFLFEYFSETQRNKGNFPGRFSGRQFSNSRSEMNVSTLELGDSALYLCASSPYSGSGANVLTFGAGSRLTVL.

This clonotype was picked up a small number of times. This chain uses TRBV11-3 with TRBJ2-1; a weak D match, TRBD2 (6 bases). Trimming cost V 5 bases and J 4 bases, with 21 bases left between them. This CDR3 spans 17 amino acids. Looked up from germline, CDR1 is SGHNT and CDR2 is YENEEA. In nucleotides, the CDR3 is TGTGCCAGCAGCCTGATGAATGGTAGCGGCAAATACAATGAGCAGTTCTTC. This codes for CASSLMNGSGKYNEQFF.

This clonotype was seen once. This chain joins TRBV10-3 and TRBJ2-7; TRBD2 agrees at 10 bases. Germline values: CDR1 ENHRY, CDR2 SYGVKD. CDR3 length: 14 residues. The junction had 9 bases not matched to a gene; V was cut back by 7 bases and J by 6 bases. The CDR3 loop is CAITPGLAMGEQYF. The DNA for the CDR3 is TGTGCCATCACCCCGGGACTAGCGATGGGCGAGCAGTACTTC.

The V and J genes are TRBV7-9 and TRBJ2-7; 7 positions match TRBD2. CDR1 is SEHNR and CDR2 is FQNEAQ in the germline V gene (reference sequence). Trimming removed 5 bases from V and 7 bases from J; junction bases left unmatched: 8. The CDR3 is 13 amino acids. This chain's CDR3 is CASSPLWGGEQYF. The CDR3 nucleotides are TGTGCCAGCAGCCCCCTCTGGGGAGGGGAGCAGTACTTC.

V usage is TRBV3-1 and J usage is TRBJ2-1; a possible D gene is TRBD1 (6 bases). The ends were cut back, 0 bases at V and 8 bases at J, with 8 bases in the middle. The CDR3 extends over 13 amino acids. CDR1 and CDR2 (germline): LGHDT, YNNKEL (reference sequence). This CDR3 reads CASSQEGGDEQFF. In nucleotides, the CDR3 is TGTGCCAGCAGCCAAGAAGGGGGAGATGAGCAGTTCTTC.

This chain links TRBV9 with TRBJ2-2, with a possible D match to TRBD1 (5 bases). Trimming shortened V by 2 bases and J by 3 bases, and 14 bases separated the two germline ends. This CDR3 has 16 amino acids. Germline CDR1 and CDR2: SGDLS and YYNGEE. Here the CDR3 reads CASSVQDMVDTGELFF. The CDR3, as DNA: TGTGCCAGCAGCGTCCAGGACATGGTGGACACCGGGGAGCTGTTTTTT.